A selection of T cell receptor beta chains follows, all from one sample in a study of blood T cell repertoires in COVID-19. Method: immunoSEQ multiplex PCR; TCRdb's copy keeps in-frame clones and lacks some. The sample lists hundreds of thousands of clones, around 87% seen once, with about 2% in the top ten. The sample comprised peripheral blood. The receptor set was obtained from an older woman with COVID-19, enrolled during active disease. CDR3s include the opening cysteine and the closing phenylalanine or tryptophan. Fields, in order: D gene, J gene, V gene, clone size, CDR3 DNA, CDR3 protein. The D gene is left open where the match is weak. Some rows mark clone size as missing; the rest say once, few, many or name a class of expanded clone.

NA,TRBJ2-7,TRBV5-6,NA,TGTGCCAGCAGCTTTCCCACAGAATTCTCCTACGAGCAGTACTTC,CASSFPTEFSYEQYF
NA,TRBJ2-1,TRBV3-1/TRBV3-2,NA,TGTGCCAGCAGCGTAGACAGGATTATACAACGGGGTGAGCAGTTCTTC,CASSVDRIIQRGEQFF
NA,TRBJ2-4,TRBV7-2,once,TGTGCCAGCAGCTTAGGACTAGCCAAAAACATTCAGTACTTC,CASSLGLAKNIQYF
TRBD1,TRBJ1-2,TRBV28,NA,TGTGCCAGCAGCCCGGGACAGGGGGCGCATGGCTACACCTTC,CASSPGQGAHGYTF
NA,TRBJ2-5,TRBV4-2,NA,TGTGCCAGCAGCCAAGATGGGGGGGGCCCCAAAGAGACCCAGTACTTC,CASSQDGGGPKETQYF
NA,TRBJ2-3,TRBV20-1,NA,TGCAGTGCAGGGGGAGATACGCAGTATTTT,CSAGGDTQYF
NA,TRBJ2-2,TRBV5-5,NA,TGTGCCAGCAGCTTTAGGACAGCAAACACCGGGGAGCTGTTTTTT,CASSFRTANTGELFF
NA,TRBJ2-1,TRBV5-4,NA,TGTGCCAGCAGCCGAAGCAACTCCTACAATGAGCAGTTCTTC,CASSRSNSYNEQFF
NA,TRBJ1-1,TRBV5-1,few,TGCGCCAGCAGCGCTCCAACGGGGGGGTTAACTGAAGCTTTCTTT,CASSAPTGGLTEAFF
NA,TRBJ2-2,TRBV6-2/TRBV6-3,NA,TGTGCCAGCAGTTACGCAGGGATCTTTCCCGGGGAGCTGTTTTTT,CASSYAGIFPGELFF
TRBD1,TRBJ1-5,TRBV3-1/TRBV3-2,NA,TGTGCCAGCAGCCAACAGGGGGCTCAGCCCCAGCATTTT,CASSQQGAQPQHF
TRBD1,TRBJ2-7,TRBV5-5,NA,TGTGCCAGCAGCTTGTTCCGGACAGGGCGCGAGCAGTACTTC,CASSLFRTGREQYF
NA,TRBJ1-1,TRBV14,once,TGTGCCAGCAGCCTACAGACGGGGGGCACTGAAGCTTTCTTT,CASSLQTGGTEAFF
NA,TRBJ1-1,TRBV28,NA,TGTGCCAGCGGCCAAGGGGTGGCAGGCGTATTGAGTGAAGCTTTCTTT,CASGQGVAGVLSEAFF
NA,TRBJ1-6,TRBV19,NA,TGTGCCAGTAGTACCACCGCGAGGTCACCCCTCCACTTT,CASSTTARSPLHF
NA,TRBJ1-5,TRBV9,NA,TGTGCCAGCAGCGCCAGTGGCGGGGGGCCCCAGCATTTT,CASSASGGGPQHF
NA,TRBJ2-2,TRBV5-4,NA,TGTGCCAGCAGTTCAGGACGGGGTTTGAACACCGGGGAGCTGTTTTTT,CASSSGRGLNTGELFF
TRBD1,TRBJ1-2,TRBV2,NA,TGTGCCAGCAACCGGGACAGCAAGAAGGAAGGCTACACCTTC,CASNRDSKKEGYTF
TRBD1,TRBJ1-1,TRBV19,NA,TGTGCCAGTAGTATCCGGGACAGGGTCCCTGAAGCTTTCTTT,CASSIRDRVPEAFF
NA,TRBJ1-1,TRBV6-5,NA,TGTGCCAGCCGGGGCTGGGGGGAGTACACTGAAGCTTTCTTT,CASRGWGEYTEAFF
TRBD1,TRBJ2-5,TRBV3-1/TRBV3-2,NA,TGTGCCAGCAGCCACCGAAGGGGCAGGGGGAAAGAGACCCAGTACTTC,CASSHRRGRGKETQYF
NA,TRBJ2-2,TRBV7-2,NA,TGTGCCAGCAGCTTTCGGCACAATGCGGGCACCGGGGAGCTGTTTTTT,CASSFRHNAGTGELFF
TRBD1,TRBJ2-2,TRBV4-1,NA,TGCGCCAGCAGCCGGCCGGGACAGGGAAACACCGGGGAGCTGTTTTTT,CASSRPGQGNTGELFF
TRBD1,TRBJ2-7,TRBV25-1,NA,TGTGCCAGCGGAAAGGGGCGCCGGGACAGGGACCACGAGCAGTACTTC,CASGKGRRDRDHEQYF
NA,TRBJ2-5,TRBV27,NA,TGTGCCAGCAGTCCAGCCCTTGGGGGCCCCCAAGAGACCCAGTACTTC,CASSPALGGPQETQYF
TRBD1,TRBJ2-3,TRBV2,once,TGTGCCAGCAGCCTAGACAGGGGGCGAGATACGCAGTATTTT,CASSLDRGRDTQYF
NA,TRBJ2-7,TRBV10-1,NA,TGCGCCAGCAACCGGGACTTAGGAAACGAGCAGTACTTC,CASNRDLGNEQYF
NA,TRBJ1-1,TRBV12-3/TRBV12-4,NA,TGTGCCAGCAGTTTAGAAGGGGGCACTGAAGCTTTCTTT,CASSLEGGTEAFF
TRBD2,TRBJ2-5,TRBV3-1/TRBV3-2,NA,TGTGCCAGCAGCCTTAGCGGGGGACAAGAGACCCAGTACTTC,CASSLSGGQETQYF
NA,TRBJ2-6,TRBV11-2,NA,TGTGCCAGCAAGCGGACCTCTGGGGCCAACGTCCTGACTTTC,CASKRTSGANVLTF
TRBD1,TRBJ1-5,TRBV19,NA,TGTGCCAGTAGTGATCTGGGGACAGGGAATCAGCCCCAGCATTTT,CASSDLGTGNQPQHF
NA,TRBJ1-2,TRBV19,NA,TGTGCCAGTACATGGGTCGGGAGTTCTAACTATGGCTACACCTTC,CASTWVGSSNYGYTF
NA,TRBJ1-5,TRBV6-1,NA,TGTGCCAGCAGTGAAGCGACAATCACAGGGAGCAATCAGCCCCAGCATTTT,CASSEATITGSNQPQHF
NA,TRBJ2-2,TRBV6-5,once,TGTGCCAGCAGGGACAGCCCGGGGGGCGGGGAGCTGTTTTTT,CASRDSPGGGELFF